This T cell receptor (beta chain) was profiled in a study of OX40 agonist ivuxolimab in advanced cancers. The study, taken as a whole, reports: Clonal expansion from baseline to week 6 occurred in both CD4+ and CD8+ T cells. The average count of expanded clones was higher among CD8+ T cells than among CD4+.

The table came from immunoSEQ multiplex PCR; TCRdb's copy has only in-frame clones and leaves some out. This repertoire shows 43,000 or so clones, around 87% found once; its top ten account for 10% to 12%. Sampling of blood occurred at baseline, cycle 4 day 1, and cycle 7 day 1. The V and J ends lost 2 bases and 4 bases respectively, with 11 bases between them. CDR1 and CDR2 from the germline V gene are MNHEY and SVGAGI. This CDR3 contains 14 residues. Note on this clone: What it binds is unknown.

The clonotype comes from an adult with an advanced solid tumor such as melanoma, head and neck, liver or kidney cancer. The chain links TRBV6-5 to TRBJ2-5, with a weak D call TRBD1 (6 bases). Sequenced material: CD4+ or CD8+ T cells sorted from blood, taken in a trial of the OX40 agonist ivuxolimab. CDR3: CASSYTGKVETQYF. The CDR3 nucleotides are TGTGCCAGCAGTTACACAGGGAAGGTAGAGACCCAGTACTTC.